This T cell receptor (beta chain) was recovered during a study of CD8+ T cells in alopecia areata. Sequencing templates came from extracted RNA that was reverse transcribed into cDNA. Some clones are missing from TCRdb's copy, which holds only in-frame ones; the method was immunoSEQ multiplex PCR. This sample carries more than 75,000 clones, roughly two fifths of them seen once, and the ten largest clones take 1% to 1.5%. V lost 9 bases to trimming and J lost 5 bases, with 12 bases between them. Germline CDR1 is SGHRS and CDR2 is YFSETQ. This CDR3 region has 13 residues. Sequencing was carried out using CD4+ T cells sorted from blood. This rearrangement joins TRBV5-1 to TRBJ1-6; D is possibly TRBD1 (5 bases). The TCR comes from a human donor with alopecia areata. CDR3 sequence (DNA): TGCGCCACCGCGCAAGGGGATAATTCACCCCTCCACTTT. As protein: CATAQGDNSPLHF.